This section outlines one T cell receptor (beta chain) sequence together with its context. This clone was observed a single time. The antigen it binds to is not known. The sample holds no much larger clone one base away, and base qualities are not on file. The immunoSEQ Assay, a bias-controlled multiplex PCR, was used to amplify TCRbeta CDR3 regions from genomic DNA. As for the authors' bioinformatics: Within the assay, amplification of reference gene primers was used to estimate how many nucleated cells each sample contained. To quantify the absolute abundance of each unique TCRbeta CDR3 rearrangement, sequence reads were collapsed and filtered. For each sample, productive Simpson clonality was calculated as the square root of Simpson's diversity index across productive rearrangements. Entries here come from immuneACCESS through TCRdb and include only in-frame sequences with V and J called. Some clones fail to appear in such tables; in the studies checked, an unresolved V gene covers under half of the shortfall, and the cause of the remainder is unknown. The D gene and trimming were derived from the DNA, and the V and J assignments and clone size from that table. The sample table holds roughly 250,000 clones, of which around nine tenths were seen once. Clones ranked in the top ten supply under 0.95% of the sample.

These data come from a study of blood T cell repertoires in COVID-19 (dated by TCRdb to the early 2020s). A note on the overall study: Samples from collaborators originated in the United States, Italy and Spain and spanned both the acute and convalescent phases of COVID-19. The material from the prospective study consisted of cDNA or gDNA derived from T cells, B-cell-depleted T cells, or PBMCs. Subjects who had been exposed to COVID-19, were actively infected with it, or had recovered from it provided the deeply sampled blood TCRbeta repertoires that made up the dataset. The repertoires were released in a freely available public database intended as a resource for research on the immune response to SARS-CoV-2. The samples were drawn from two sources: the first 160 participants of the ongoing ImmuneRACE study, and 1,000 to 1,500 subjects contributed by 6 global collaborators. A de-identified subject ID, COVID-19 status, age in years and sex were almost always included in the sample metadata. Where HLA class I and class II types were available, the types were taken from metadata supplied by the sample provider, not from assay-based typing. Broad study findings and their caveats: How much clinical and demographic metadata was included differed by source and by participant, and the metadata was provided uncurated.

Via the germline V gene (reference sequence), CDR1 is MNHEY and CDR2 SMNVEV. Spanning cysteine to phenylalanine, the CDR3 consists of 18 amino acids. Only the CDR3 region is kept as DNA, spanning 54 bases read in frame from base 1. V drops 3 bases and J drops 0 bases, leaving 15 bases in between. Collaborating institutions collected whole blood in K2EDTA tubes following their own protocols. For TCRbeta analysis, collaborators shipped samples as frozen whole blood, isolated PBMCs, or DNA extracted from either of those sample types. The TCR sequence derives from a man aged 25 to 45 with acute or convalescent COVID-19. The receptor chain draws on TRBV27 and TRBJ2-6; the D gene cannot be resolved reliably. The material sequenced was peripheral blood. The DNA reads as follows: TGTGCCAGCAGTTTTGCTTCAGGAATAACCTCTGGGGCCAACGTCCTGACTTTC. The translation is CASSFASGITSGANVLTF.